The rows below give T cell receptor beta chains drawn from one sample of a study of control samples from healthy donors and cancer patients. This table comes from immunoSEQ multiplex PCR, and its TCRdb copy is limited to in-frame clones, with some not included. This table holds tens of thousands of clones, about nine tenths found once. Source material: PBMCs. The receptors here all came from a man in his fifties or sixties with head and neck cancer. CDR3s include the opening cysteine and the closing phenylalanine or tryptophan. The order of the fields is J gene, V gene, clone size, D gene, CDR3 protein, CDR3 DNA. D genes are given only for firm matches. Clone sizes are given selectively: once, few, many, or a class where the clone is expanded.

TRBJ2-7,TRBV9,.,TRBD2,CASSKGLVTSYEQYF,TGTGCCAGCAGTAAGGGACTAGTAACGAGCTACGAGCAGTACTTC
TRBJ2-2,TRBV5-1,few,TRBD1,CASSAGTANTGELFF,TGCGCCAGCAGCGCCGGGACAGCGAACACCGGGGAGCTGTTTTTT
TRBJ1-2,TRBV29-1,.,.,CSVEIGGEGYTF,TGCAGCGTTGAAATAGGGGGAGAGGGCTACACCTTC
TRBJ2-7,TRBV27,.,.,CASRGAGGGRNEQYF,TGTGCCAGCAGAGGGGCGGGCGGGGGCCGGAACGAGCAGTACTTC
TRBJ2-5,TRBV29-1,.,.,CSVDLLETQYF,TGCAGCGTTGACCTGCTCGAGACCCAGTACTTC
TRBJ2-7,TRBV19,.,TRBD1,CASSILTGEVYEQYF,TGTGCCAGTAGTATACTGACAGGGGAAGTCTACGAGCAGTACTTC
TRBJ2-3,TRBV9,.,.,CASSVYSDTQYF,TGTGCCAGCAGCGTATATTCAGATACGCAGTATTTT
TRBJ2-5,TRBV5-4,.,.,CASSSQGGVETQYF,TGTGCCAGCAGCTCCCAGGGTGGAGTGGAGACCCAGTACTTC
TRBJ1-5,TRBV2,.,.,CASSEGANSNQPQHF,TGTGCCAGCAGTGAGGGGGCAAATAGCAATCAGCCCCAGCATTTT
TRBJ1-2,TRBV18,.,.,CASSPDSLYGYTF,TGTGCCAGCTCACCAGACTCTTTATATGGCTACACCTTC
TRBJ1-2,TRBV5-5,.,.,CASNLDRTNYGYTF,TGTGCCAGCAACCTGGACAGAACTAACTATGGCTACACCTTC
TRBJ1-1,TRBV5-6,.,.,CASSYRENTEAFF,TGTGCCAGCAGTTACCGGGAGAACACTGAAGCTTTCTTT
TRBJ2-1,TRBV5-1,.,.,CASSRDPDVYNEQFF,TGCGCCAGCAGCCGGGACCCCGACGTCTACAATGAGCAGTTCTTC
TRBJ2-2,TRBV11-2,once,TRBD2,CASSPRKLATNTGELFF,TGTGCCAGCAGCCCCCGTAAACTAGCGACGAACACCGGGGAGCTGTTTTTT
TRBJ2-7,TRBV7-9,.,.,CASSTQDSYEQYF,TGTGCCAGCAGCACCCAAGACAGTTACGAGCAGTACTTC
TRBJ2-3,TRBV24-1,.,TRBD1,CATRDWTGGTDTQYF,TGTGCCACCAGGGATTGGACAGGGGGGACAGATACGCAGTATTTT
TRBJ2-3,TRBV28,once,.,CASSSPSGTDTQYF,TGTGCCAGCAGTTCCCCTAGCGGCACAGATACGCAGTATTTT
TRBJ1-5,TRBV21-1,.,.,CASSKLTGASNQPQHF,TGTGCCAGCAGCAAACTTACAGGGGCCAGCAATCAGCCCCAGCATTTT
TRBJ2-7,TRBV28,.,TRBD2,CASSSASGRYEQYF,TGTGCCAGCAGTTCAGCTAGCGGCCGCTACGAGCAGTACTTC
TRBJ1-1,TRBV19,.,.,CASSITRTDREAFF,TGTGCCAGTAGTATAACTAGAACAGACCGAGAAGCTTTCTTT
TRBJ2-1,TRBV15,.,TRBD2,CATSMASGAYNEQFF,TGTGCCACCAGCATGGCTAGCGGCGCTTACAATGAGCAGTTCTTC
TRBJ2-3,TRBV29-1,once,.,CSVATRATDTQYF,TGCAGCGTTGCGACTAGGGCCACAGATACGCAGTATTTT
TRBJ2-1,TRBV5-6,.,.,CASSRLFLARSYNEQFF,TGTGCCAGCAGCCGATTGTTTCTAGCCCGCTCCTACAATGAGCAGTTCTTC
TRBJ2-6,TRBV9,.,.,CASSVAKPSGANVLTF,TGTGCCAGCAGCGTAGCGAAACCCTCTGGGGCCAACGTCCTGACTTTC
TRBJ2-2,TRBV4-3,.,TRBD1,CASSLETGRTGELFF,TGCGCCAGCAGCCTCGAGACAGGGCGCACCGGGGAGCTGTTTTTT
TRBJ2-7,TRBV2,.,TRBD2,CASTRLAGVSDEQYF,TGTGCCAGCACGCGGCTAGCGGGAGTAAGCGACGAGCAGTACTTC
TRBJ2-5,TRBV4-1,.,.,CASSQDRGRVGETQYF,TGCGCCAGCAGCCAAGATAGGGGGAGGGTGGGGGAGACCCAGTACTTC
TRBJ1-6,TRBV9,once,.,CASSVGGNPPLHF,TGTGCCAGCAGCGTAGGGGGGAACCCACCCCTCCACTTT
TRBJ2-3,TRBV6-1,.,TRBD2,CASSETGLEIGTQYF,TGTGCCAGCAGTGAGACGGGACTAGAGATCGGCACGCAGTATTTT
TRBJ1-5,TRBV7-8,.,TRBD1,CASSEDRDSNQPQHF,TGTGCCAGCAGCGAAGACAGGGATAGCAATCAGCCCCAGCATTTT
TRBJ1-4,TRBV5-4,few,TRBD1,CASSLQGAIEKLFF,TGTGCCAGCAGCTTGCAGGGGGCTATTGAAAAACTGTTTTTT
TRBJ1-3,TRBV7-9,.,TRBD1,CASSPWTGGGSGNTIYF,TGTGCCAGCAGCCCCTGGACAGGGGGGGGATCCGGAAACACCATATATTTT
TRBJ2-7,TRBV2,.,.,CASRLDGDFYEQYF,TGTGCCAGCAGACTGGACGGTGACTTCTACGAGCAGTACTTC
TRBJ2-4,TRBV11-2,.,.,CASSTSAGDIAIQYF,TGTGCCAGCAGCACATCGGCAGGGGATATCGCCATTCAGTACTTC
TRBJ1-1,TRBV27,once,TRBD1,CASSPGTGGFTEAFF,TGTGCCAGCAGTCCCGGGACAGGGGGCTTCACTGAAGCTTTCTTT
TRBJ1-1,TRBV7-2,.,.,CASSRRTSMNTEAFF,TGTGCCAGCAGCAGACGGACAAGTATGAACACTGAAGCTTTCTTT
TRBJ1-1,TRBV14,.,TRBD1,CATGQGATEAFF,TGTGCCACGGGACAGGGGGCTACTGAAGCTTTCTTT
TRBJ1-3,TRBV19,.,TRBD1,CASRPRTGGISGNTIYF,TGTGCCAGTAGGCCCCGGACAGGGGGCATCTCTGGAAACACCATATATTTT
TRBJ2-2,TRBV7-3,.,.,CASAPGLGNTGELFF,TGTGCCAGCGCTCCGGGTTTAGGGAACACCGGGGAGCTGTTTTTT
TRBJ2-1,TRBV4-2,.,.,CASSSWSSDTYNEQFF,TGTGCCAGCAGCTCCTGGTCTAGCGACACCTACAATGAGCAGTTCTTC
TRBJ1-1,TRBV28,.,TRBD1,CASRTQGVDTEAFF,TGTGCCAGCAGAACTCAGGGGGTAGACACTGAAGCTTTCTTT
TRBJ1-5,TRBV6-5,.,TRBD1,CASSSDRGRGQPQHF,TGTGCCAGCAGTTCCGACAGGGGCAGGGGTCAGCCCCAGCATTTT
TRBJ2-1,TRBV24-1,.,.,CATSDPQFRGGEQFF,TGTGCCACCAGTGACCCACAATTCAGGGGGGGTGAGCAGTTCTTC
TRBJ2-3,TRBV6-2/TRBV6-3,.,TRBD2,CASSYDGLAGGPLGSTDTQYF,TGTGCCAGCAGTTACGACGGACTAGCGGGAGGGCCGCTGGGAAGCACAGATACGCAGTATTTT
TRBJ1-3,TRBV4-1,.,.,CASSPRDGISLLTFSGNTIYF,TGCGCCAGCAGCCCGAGGGACGGTATTTCCCTCCTAACGTTCTCTGGAAACACCATATATTTT
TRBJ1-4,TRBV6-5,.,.,CASAPGEATNEKLFF,TGTGCCAGCGCCCCAGGGGAAGCAACTAATGAAAAACTGTTTTTT
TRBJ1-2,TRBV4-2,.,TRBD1,CASSQEGSGQGSRGYTF,TGTGCCAGCAGCCAAGAGGGCTCGGGACAGGGGAGTCGAGGCTACACCTTC
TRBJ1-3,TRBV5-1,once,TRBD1,CASSLAMPTGASGNTIYF,TGCGCCAGCAGCTTGGCAATGCCGACAGGGGCCTCTGGAAACACCATATATTTT
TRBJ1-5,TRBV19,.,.,CASSNNGQQNQPQHF,TGTGCCAGTAGTAATAACGGACAGCAAAATCAGCCCCAGCATTTT
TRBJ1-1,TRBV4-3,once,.,CASSQSHKDTEAFF,TGCGCCAGCAGCCAATCTCACAAGGACACTGAAGCTTTCTTT
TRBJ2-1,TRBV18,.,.,CASGAGVGNEQFF,TGTGCCAGCGGAGCAGGGGTAGGCAATGAGCAGTTCTTC
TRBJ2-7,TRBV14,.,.,CASSRTLRQYF,TGTGCCAGCAGCCGGACCCTCCGGCAGTACTTC
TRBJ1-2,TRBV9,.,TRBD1,CASSVAQGQGAENYGYTF,TGTGCCAGCAGCGTAGCTCAGGGACAGGGGGCTGAGAATTATGGCTACACCTTC
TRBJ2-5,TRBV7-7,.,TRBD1,CASSLGQGPMETQYF,TGTGCTAGCAGCTTAGGACAGGGGCCGATGGAGACCCAGTACTTC
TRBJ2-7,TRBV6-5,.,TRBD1,CASTDRSSYEQYF,TGTGCCAGCACGGACAGGAGCTCCTACGAGCAGTACTTC